This T cell receptor beta chain originates from a study of identical twins. This clonotype appeared a few times. Its antigen is not known. A universal primer site arose from template switching, and cDNA bore unique molecular identifiers. TCRdb ran MiXCR on the 5' RACE reads and lists one entry per CDR3 protein. This sample carries some 600,000 distinct CDR3 sequences, 7.1% of them seen once, and the ten largest clones take 1.6%. Germline V gene lookup returns CDR1 SGHAT and CDR2 FQNNGV. CDR3 length: 13 residues. The V end lost 1 base, the J end lost 8 bases, and 11 bases lay between the germline ends. Overall study results and limits: A partial confounding effect on zero-insertion analyses could come from invariant MAIT and iNKT cells.

The sample also formed part of further work on yellow fever vaccine responses in identical twins.

The sample consisted of PBMCs. The TCR was taken from a woman under 30 in good health. The V and J genes are TRBV11-2 and TRBJ1-2; the D is unclear. CDR3 DNA sequence: TGTGCCAGCAGCTTAGTTCGCACCCAGGGCTACACCTTC. Encoded protein: CASSLVRTQGYTF.